This T cell receptor (beta chain) was sequenced in a study of blood T cell repertoires in COVID-19. Authors' analysis steps: Reference gene primer amplification gave estimated nucleated cell counts. Assay used: immunoSEQ multiplex PCR; TCRdb lists only in-frame clones, some missing. V, J and clone size are those of that table, while D and trimming were read from the DNA. The data contain around 300,000 clones, around 89% of them singletons. As to this clone: This sample includes further DNA sequences coding for the same CDR3.

CDR1 and CDR2 from the germline V gene are KGHSH and LQKENI. V lost 3 bases and J lost 3, with 6 bases in between. The CDR3 spans 12 residues. The source of this sequence is a woman under 30 who had recovered from COVID-19. The chain joins TRBV18 to TRBJ2-7, with TRBD2 as a possible D gene (5 bases). Specimen: PBMCs or T cells enriched from blood (not recorded which). Here the CDR3 DNA reads TGTGCCAGCTCACCCGAGGGCTACGAGCAGTACTTC. Translated: CASSPEGYEQYF. The complete variable domain, with remaining parts taken from reference TRBV18 and TRBJ2-7, reads NAGVMQNPRHLVRRRGQEARLRCSPMKGHSHVYWYRQLPEEGLKFMVYLQKENIIDESGMPKERFSAEFPKEGPSILRIQQVVRGDSAAYFCASSPEGYEQYFGPGTRLTVT.